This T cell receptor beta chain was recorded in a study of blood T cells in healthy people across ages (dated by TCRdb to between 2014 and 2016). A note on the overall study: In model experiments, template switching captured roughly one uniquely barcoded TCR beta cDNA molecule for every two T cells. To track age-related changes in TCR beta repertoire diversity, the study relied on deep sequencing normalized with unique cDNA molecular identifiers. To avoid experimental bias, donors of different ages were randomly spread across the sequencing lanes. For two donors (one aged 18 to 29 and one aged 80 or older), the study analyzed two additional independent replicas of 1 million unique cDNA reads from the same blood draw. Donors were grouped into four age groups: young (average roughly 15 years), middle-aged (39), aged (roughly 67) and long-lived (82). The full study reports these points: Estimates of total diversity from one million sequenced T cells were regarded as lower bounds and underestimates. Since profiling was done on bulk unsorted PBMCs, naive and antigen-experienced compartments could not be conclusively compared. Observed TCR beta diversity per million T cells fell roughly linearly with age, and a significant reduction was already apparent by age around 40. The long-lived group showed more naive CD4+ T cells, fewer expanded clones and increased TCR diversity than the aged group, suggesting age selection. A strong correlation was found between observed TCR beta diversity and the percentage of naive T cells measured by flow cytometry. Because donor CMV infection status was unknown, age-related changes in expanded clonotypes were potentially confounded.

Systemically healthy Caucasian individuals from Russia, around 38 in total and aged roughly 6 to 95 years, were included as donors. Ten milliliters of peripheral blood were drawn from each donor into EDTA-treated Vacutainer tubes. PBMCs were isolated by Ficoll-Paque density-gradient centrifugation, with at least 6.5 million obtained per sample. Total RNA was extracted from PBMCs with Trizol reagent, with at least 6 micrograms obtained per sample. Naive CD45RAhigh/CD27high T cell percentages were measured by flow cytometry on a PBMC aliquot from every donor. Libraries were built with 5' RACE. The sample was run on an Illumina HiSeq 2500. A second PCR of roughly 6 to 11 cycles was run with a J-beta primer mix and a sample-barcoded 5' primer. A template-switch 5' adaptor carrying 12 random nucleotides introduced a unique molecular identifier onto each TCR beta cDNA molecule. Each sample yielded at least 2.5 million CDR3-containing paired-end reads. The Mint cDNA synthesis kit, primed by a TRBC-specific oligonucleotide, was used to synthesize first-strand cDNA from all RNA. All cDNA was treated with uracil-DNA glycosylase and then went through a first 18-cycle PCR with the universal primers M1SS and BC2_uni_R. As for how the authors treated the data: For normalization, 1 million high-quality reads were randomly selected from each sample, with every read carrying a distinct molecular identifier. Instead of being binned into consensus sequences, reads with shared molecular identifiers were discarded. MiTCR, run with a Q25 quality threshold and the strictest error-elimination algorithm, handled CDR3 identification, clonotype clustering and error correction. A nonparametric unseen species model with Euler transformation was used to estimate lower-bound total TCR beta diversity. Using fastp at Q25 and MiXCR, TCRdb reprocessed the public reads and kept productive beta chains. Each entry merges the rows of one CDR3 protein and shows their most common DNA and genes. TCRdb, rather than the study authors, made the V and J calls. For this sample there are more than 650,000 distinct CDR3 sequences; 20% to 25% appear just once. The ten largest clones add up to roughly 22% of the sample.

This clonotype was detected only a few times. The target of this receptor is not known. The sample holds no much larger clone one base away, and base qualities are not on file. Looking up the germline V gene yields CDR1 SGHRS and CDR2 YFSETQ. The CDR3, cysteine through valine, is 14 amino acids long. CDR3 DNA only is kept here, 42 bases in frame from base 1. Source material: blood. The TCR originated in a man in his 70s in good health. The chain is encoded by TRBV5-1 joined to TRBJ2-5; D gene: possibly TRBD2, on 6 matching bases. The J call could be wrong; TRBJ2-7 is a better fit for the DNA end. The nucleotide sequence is TGCGCCAGCAGCTATTCCGGGGGACTCTGCGAGCAGTACGTC. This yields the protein CASSYSGGLCEQYV.